The clone carrying this T cell receptor beta chain appeared a few times. Original processing methods: The assay estimated nucleated cells by amplifying reference gene primers. Profiled with immunoSEQ multiplex PCR; TCRdb holds only in-frame clones, not every one. That table gives V, J and clone size, and the DNA gave D and trimming. The repertoire holds some 150,000 clones, with roughly 83% as singletons. This sample is part of a study of blood T cell repertoires in COVID-19. The CDR3 covers 15 residues. The germline V gene has CDR1 KGHSH and CDR2 LQKENI. Trimming took off 0 bases at V and 8 bases at J, with 16 bases between the two ends.

This chain links TRBV18 with TRBJ1-2; no reliable D call. The clonotype comes from a woman aged 45-60 years who had recovered from COVID-19. The source material was PBMCs or T cells enriched from blood (not recorded which). CDR3 in DNA: TGTGCCAGCTCACCACCGTCGGGATCCAATGGAGGCTACACCTTC. Translating it yields CASSPPSGSNGGYTF.